One sample yielded the 21 T cell receptor beta chains listed below, sequenced in a study of long-term antiretroviral therapy in people with HIV. The assay, immunoSEQ v3.0, was run at survey level. Clones were sequenced by immunoSEQ multiplex PCR, and TCRdb holds only the in-frame ones, with some missing. Of approximately 45,000 clones listed, around nine tenths are singletons. This sample comprised unsorted PBMCs, obtained 0.1 years before starting antiretroviral therapy. The receptors here all came from a woman aged 45-65 years with HIV.

The J gene is TRBJ2-2, the V gene TRBV5-1; D unclear. Germline CDR1 is SGHRS and CDR2 is YFSETQ. V was pared by 0 bases and J by 10 bases, with 19 bases between. The CDR3 length is 16 residues. As DNA, the CDR3 is TGCGCCAGCAGCTTGGGTTTCGGCGAATCCTTGGCGGAGCTGTTTTTT. This sequence encodes CASSLGFGESLAELFF.

The CDR3 reads CSATPYRDRDYGYTF. The CDR3 nucleotides read TGCAGCGCAACCCCCTACAGGGATCGAGACTATGGCTACACCTTC. This chain connects TRBV29-1 to TRBJ1-2; a possible D gene is TRBD1 (6 bases). CDR1 is SQVTM and CDR2 is ANQGSEA in the germline V gene. This CDR3 has 15 amino acids. The V and J ends lost 7 bases and 3 bases respectively, with 21 bases between them.

The chain carries TRBV11-2 and TRBJ1-4; 7 nucleotides align to TRBD1. This CDR3 is built from 17 residues. V lost 1 base to trimming and J lost 6 bases; unmatched junction nucleotides: 11. CDR1 is SGHAT and CDR2 is FQNNGV in the germline V gene. The CDR3 protein is CASSLGYRGRLDEKLFF. For the CDR3, the DNA is TGTGCCAGCAGCTTAGGTTATAGGGGGCGCTTGGATGAAAAACTGTTTTTT.

V and J are TRBV19 and TRBJ1-2; TRBD1 matches at 7 bases. The length of the CDR3 is 16 residues. CDR1 and CDR2 (germline): LNHDA, SQIVND (reference sequence). The ends lost 5 bases at V and 8 bases at J; junction bases unmatched: 17. CDR3 sequence: CASSPPLTDRVRGYTF. As DNA, the CDR3 is TGTGCCAGTAGTCCCCCTCTGACCGACAGGGTTCGCGGCTACACCTTC.

This clone was counted only a few times. The chain joins TRBV5-6 to TRBJ1-2, with D tentatively TRBD1 (6 bases). CDR3 length: 14 residues. V lost 4 bases to trimming and J lost 3 bases, with 13 bases between them. Looked up from germline, CDR1 is SGHDT and CDR2 is YYEEEE. In DNA, the CDR3 is TGTGCCAGCAGCCCTTTGGGGGGCGACTATGGCTACACCTTC. Protein: CASSPLGGDYGYTF. Complete variable domain (other parts from reference TRBV5-6 and TRBJ1-2): DAGVTQSPTHLIKTRGQQVTLRCSPKSGHDTVSWYQQALGQGPQFIFQYYEEEERQRGNFPDRFSGHQFPNYSSELNVNALLLGDSALYLCASSPLGGDYGYTFGSGTRLTVV.

J is TRBJ1-1 and V is TRBV6-6; 10 positions agree with TRBD1. The CDR3 totals 16 residues. Germline V gene lookup returns CDR1 MNHNY and CDR2 SVGAGI (reference sequence). The V gene end was trimmed by 2 bases and the J gene end by 1 base; junction bases not matched to a gene: 4. The CDR3 nucleotides read TGTGCCAGCAGTTACCCGACAGGGGGCCGGAACACTGAAGCTTTCTTT. This codes for CASSYPTGGRNTEAFF.

This rearrangement joins TRBV27 to TRBJ1-5; a possible D gene is TRBD1 (5 bases). Germline CDR1 and CDR2: MNHEY and SMNVEV (reference sequence). The CDR3 runs to 13 residues. Trimming took off 11 bases at V and 7 bases at J, with 18 bases between the two ends. This CDR3 is CASGKGRDQPQHF. The CDR3, as DNA: TGTGCCTCAGGGAAGGGCAGGGACCAGCCCCAGCATTTT.

V usage is TRBV6-4 and J usage is TRBJ2-7; TRBD1 aligns across 9 bases. The length of the CDR3 is 14 residues. The germline gives CDR1 MRHNA, CDR2 SNTAGT. The V segment lost 4 bases and the J segment 6 bases; nucleotides outside the gene matches: 7. CDR3 residues: CASSGRDREGEQYF. In DNA, the CDR3 is TGTGCCAGCAGTGGACGGGACAGGGAGGGCGAGCAGTACTTC.

The chain has TRBV2 and TRBJ1-5; D is undetermined. V was clipped by 6 bases and J by 7 bases, with 10 bases between them. This CDR3 has 12 residues. Germline V gene sequence: CDR1 SNHLY, CDR2 FYNNEI. This CDR3 is CASRLLGQPQHF. The CDR3 DNA follows: TGTGCCAGCAGACTCCTGGGCCAGCCCCAGCATTTT.

The V call is TRBV7-2, the J call TRBJ2-7, with 7 bases aligning to TRBD1. There are 17 residues in the CDR3. J gave up 2 bases and V 3 bases, and 13 bases lay outside the gene matches. Germline values: CDR1 SGHTA, CDR2 FQGNSA. The CDR3 nucleotides are TGTGCCAGCAGCTTGTACATCACAGGGGACCTGACCTACGAGCAGTACTTC. Translation gives CASSLYITGDLTYEQYF.

The chain uses TRBV28 and TRBJ1-2, with D tentatively TRBD1 (5 bases). Trimming shortened V by 6 bases and J by 1 base, and 15 bases separated the two germline ends. There are 15 residues in the CDR3. In germline, CDR1 is MDHEN, CDR2 SYDVKM. CDR3 sequence: CASRTGTGLNYGYTF. The CDR3 nucleotides are TGTGCCAGCAGGACCGGGACTGGCCTTAACTATGGCTACACCTTC.

The chain employs TRBV6-1 and TRBJ2-2, with 7 nucleotides matching TRBD1. Germline CDR1 is MNHNS and CDR2 is SASEGT. V trimming: 3 bases; J trimming: 3 bases; junction bases outside the gene matches: 1. This CDR3 contains 14 residues. This CDR3 is CASSDGTDTGELFF. CDR3 nucleotide sequence: TGTGCCAGCAGTGACGGGACAGACACCGGGGAGCTGTTTTTT.

This clone has a handful of counts. CDR3 in DNA: TGTGCCAGCACCATAGACTGGGGTACCGACGAGCAGTACTTC. Translated, it gives CASTIDWGTDEQYF. The V gene is TRBV7-2, the J gene TRBJ2-7; no clear D. CDR1 and CDR2 (germline): SGHTA, FQGNSA. V lost 7 bases and J lost 5, with 18 bases in between. CDR3 length equals 14 residues.

CDR3 sequence (DNA): TGTGCCAGCTCCCCCGGGACAGGGGCTAAAGAGACCCAGTACTTC. It encodes CASSPGTGAKETQYF. The chain joins TRBV18 to TRBJ2-5, with 10 bases lining up with TRBD1. Per the germline V gene, CDR1 is KGHSH and CDR2 is LQKENI. The CDR3 totals 15 residues. The V and J ends lost 6 bases and 3 bases, in that order; junction bases with no gene match: 7.

The chain has TRBV7-2 and TRBJ1-2; 12 bases align to TRBD1. Trimming took 1 base from V and 4 from J; bases not matched to a gene: 4. The CDR3 loop spans 16 amino acids. Germline values: CDR1 SGHTA, CDR2 FQGNSA. Here the CDR3 DNA reads TGTGCCAGCAGCTTAGAGGGGGGACAGGGGGCCTATGGCTACACCTTC. Translating it yields CASSLEGGQGAYGYTF.

The rearrangement links TRBV5-1 to TRBJ1-1, with 9 bases matching TRBD1. Germline V gene lookup returns CDR1 SGHRS and CDR2 YFSETQ. This CDR3 comprises 17 residues. V gave up 4 bases and J gave up 1 base; unmatched junction bases: 11. The CDR3 here is CASSPTDRGFRNTEAFF. CDR3 bases: TGCGCCAGCAGCCCAACCGACAGGGGGTTTAGGAACACTGAAGCTTTCTTT. The whole variable domain, remainder taken from reference TRBV5-1 and TRBJ1-1, is KAGVTQTPRYLIKTRGQQVTLSCSPISGHRSVSWYQQTPGQGLQFLFEYFSETQRNKGNFPGRFSGRQFSNSRSEMNVSTLELGDSALYLCASSPTDRGFRNTEAFFGQGTRLTVV.

J is TRBJ2-6 and V is TRBV7-2, with D possibly being TRBD2 (7 bases). Germline CDR1 is SGHTA and CDR2 is FQGNSA. This CDR3 is built from 17 residues. Trimming left V 5 bases short and J 0 bases short, with 14 bases between. CDR3 sequence: CASSGGGTLSGANVLTF. Written as DNA, the CDR3 is TGTGCCAGCAGCGGGGGGGGCACCCTCTCTGGGGCCAACGTCCTGACTTTC.

This clone appeared once. The J gene is TRBJ2-3, the V gene TRBV7-3; 8 positions match TRBD1. The CDR3 spans 15 residues. Trimming at V came to 4 bases and at J to 3 bases, leaving 6 bases not matched to a gene. Per germline, CDR1 SGHTA and CDR2 FQGTGA. This chain's CDR3 is CASSWTGSRTDTQYF. The CDR3 region has the DNA TGTGCCAGCAGCTGGACAGGGAGTAGGACAGATACGCAGTATTTT.

The gene calls are TRBV9 and TRBJ2-3, with 9 bases identical to TRBD2. V trimming: 3 bases; J trimming: 0 bases; junction bases outside the gene matches: 5. This CDR3 is 16 amino acids long. Germline CDR1 reads SGDLS; CDR2 reads YYNGEE. The CDR3 DNA reads as TGTGCCAGCAGCGACGCGGGGGGGGTAAGCACAGATACGCAGTATTTT. This translates into CASSDAGGVSTDTQYF. Full variable domain (rest looked up from reference TRBV9 and TRBJ2-3): DSGVTQTPKHLITATGQRVTLRCSPRSGDLSVYWYQQSLDQGLQFLIQYYNGEERAKGNILERFSAQQFPDLHSELNLSSLELGDSALYFCASSDAGGVSTDTQYFGPGTRLTVL.

The rearrangement links TRBV6-6 to TRBJ1-1, with a weak D call TRBD1 (6 bases). The CDR3 is 14 residues long. Germline-derived CDR1 and CDR2 are MNHNY and SVGAGI (reference sequence). The V end lost 5 bases, the J end lost 7 bases, and 17 bases lay between the germline ends. DNA for the CDR3: TGTGCCAGCAGTCAACACGGGGGGCAAGATGAAGCTTTCTTT. Protein sequence: CASSQHGGQDEAFF.

The rearrangement uses TRBV5-1 and TRBJ2-7, with TRBD1 identical over 9 bases. The CDR3 length is 17 residues. The germline V gene has CDR1 SGHRS and CDR2 YFSETQ. J lost 1 base, V lost 1 base, and 9 bases had no gene match. The CDR3 bases are TGCGCCAGCAGCTTGACCGGCGGGACAGGGCCTTCCTACGAGCAGTACTTC. This codes for CASSLTGGTGPSYEQYF.